This T cell receptor beta chain is drawn from a study of Graves' ophthalmopathy and Graves' hyperthyroidism. Whole-study findings and limits: Between ophthalmopathy and stable hyperthyroidism, a 13-signature model drew a separation with just over 85% sensitivity and about 81% specificity. With a specificity of roughly 72% and a sensitivity of 70% to 71%, the model predicted ophthalmopathy progression.

The sequenced template was RNA, covering the TCR beta CDR3 region. After a first-round RT-PCR with HTBI primers, a second-round multiplex PCR was run. In TCRdb, the multiplex PCR reads were re-called with MiXCR into one record per CDR3 protein. The data contain 500,000 to 600,000 distinct CDR3 sequences, approximately 35% of them singletons. This clonotype appeared many times. Its antigen is not known. The germline gives CDR1 SQVTM, CDR2 ANQGSEA. Trimming took off 5 bases at V and 1 base at J, with 14 bases between the two ends. The CDR3 extends over 14 amino acids. The V call is TRBV29-1, the J call TRBJ1-1; D not resolved. The sample taken for sequencing was peripheral blood or thyroid tissue (not recorded which). This receptor was obtained from an adult man with Graves' hyperthyroidism. CDR3 sequence: CSVSKLNRNTEAFF. The CDR3 DNA follows: TGCAGCGTTTCAAAGCTAAACAGGAACACTGAAGCTTTCTTT.